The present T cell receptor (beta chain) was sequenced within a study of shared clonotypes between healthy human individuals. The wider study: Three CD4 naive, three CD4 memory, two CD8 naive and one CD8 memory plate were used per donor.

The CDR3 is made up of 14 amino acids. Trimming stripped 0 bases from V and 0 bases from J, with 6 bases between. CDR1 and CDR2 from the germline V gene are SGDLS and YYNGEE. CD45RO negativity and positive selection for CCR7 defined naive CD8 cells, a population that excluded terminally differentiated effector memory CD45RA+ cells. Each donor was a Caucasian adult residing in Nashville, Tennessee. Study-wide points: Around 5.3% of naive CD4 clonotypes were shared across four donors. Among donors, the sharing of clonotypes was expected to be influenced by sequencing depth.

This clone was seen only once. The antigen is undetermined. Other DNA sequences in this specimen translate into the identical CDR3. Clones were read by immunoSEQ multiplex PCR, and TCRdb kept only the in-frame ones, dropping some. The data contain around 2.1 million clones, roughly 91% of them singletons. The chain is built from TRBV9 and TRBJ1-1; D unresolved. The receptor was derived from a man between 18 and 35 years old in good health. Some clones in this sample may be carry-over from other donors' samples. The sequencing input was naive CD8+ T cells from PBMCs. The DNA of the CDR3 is TGTGCCAGCAGCGTAGACTCGATGAACACTGAAGCTTTCTTT. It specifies CASSVDSMNTEAFF. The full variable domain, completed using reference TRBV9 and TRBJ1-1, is DSGVTQTPKHLITATGQRVTLRCSPRSGDLSVYWYQQSLDQGLQFLIQYYNGEERAKGNILERFSAQQFPDLHSELNLSSLELGDSALYFCASSVDSMNTEAFFGQGTRLTVV.